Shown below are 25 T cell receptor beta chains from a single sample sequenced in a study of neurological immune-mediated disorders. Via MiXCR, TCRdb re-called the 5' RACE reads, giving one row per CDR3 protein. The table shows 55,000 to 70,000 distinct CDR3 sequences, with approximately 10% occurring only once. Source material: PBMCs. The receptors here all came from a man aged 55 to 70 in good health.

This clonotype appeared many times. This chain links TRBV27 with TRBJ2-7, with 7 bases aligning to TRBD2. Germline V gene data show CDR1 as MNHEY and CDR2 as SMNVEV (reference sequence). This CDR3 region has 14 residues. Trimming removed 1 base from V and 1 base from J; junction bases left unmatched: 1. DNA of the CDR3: TGTGCCAGCAGTTTATTGGGGGGGTCCTACGAGCAGTACTTC. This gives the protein CASSLLGGSYEQYF.

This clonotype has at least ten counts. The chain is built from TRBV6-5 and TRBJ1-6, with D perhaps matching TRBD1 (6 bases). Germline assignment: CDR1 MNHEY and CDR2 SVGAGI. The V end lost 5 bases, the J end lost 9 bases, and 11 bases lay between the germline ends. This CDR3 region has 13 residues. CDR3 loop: CASSTQGGSPLHF. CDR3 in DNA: TGTGCCAGCAGTACCCAAGGGGGTTCACCCCTCCACTTT.

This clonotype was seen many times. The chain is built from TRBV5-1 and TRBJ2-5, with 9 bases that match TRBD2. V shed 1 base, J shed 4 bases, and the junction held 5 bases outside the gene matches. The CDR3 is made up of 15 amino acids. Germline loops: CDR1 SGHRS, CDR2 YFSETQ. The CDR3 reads CASSLSSGGVETQYF. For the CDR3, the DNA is TGCGCCAGCAGCTTGAGTAGCGGGGGTGTAGAGACCCAGTACTTC. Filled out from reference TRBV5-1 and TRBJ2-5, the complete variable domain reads KAGVTQTPRYLIKTRGQQVTLSCSPISGHRSVSWYQQTPGQGLQFLFEYFSETQRNKGNFPGRFSGRQFSNSRSEMNVSTLELGDSALYLCASSLSSGGVETQYFGPGTRLLVL.

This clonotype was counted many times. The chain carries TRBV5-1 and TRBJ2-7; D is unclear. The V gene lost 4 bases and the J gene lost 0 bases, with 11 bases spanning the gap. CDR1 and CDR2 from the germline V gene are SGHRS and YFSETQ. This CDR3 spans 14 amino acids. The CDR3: CASSPQASSYEQYF. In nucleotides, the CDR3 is TGCGCCAGCAGCCCCCAGGCGAGCTCCTACGAGCAGTACTTC.

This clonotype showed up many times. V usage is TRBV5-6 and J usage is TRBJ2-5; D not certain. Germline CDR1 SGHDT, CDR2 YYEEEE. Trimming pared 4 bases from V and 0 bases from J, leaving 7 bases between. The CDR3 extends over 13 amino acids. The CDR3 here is CASSLDYQETQYF. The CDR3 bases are TGTGCCAGCAGCCTCGACTACCAAGAGACCCAGTACTTC.

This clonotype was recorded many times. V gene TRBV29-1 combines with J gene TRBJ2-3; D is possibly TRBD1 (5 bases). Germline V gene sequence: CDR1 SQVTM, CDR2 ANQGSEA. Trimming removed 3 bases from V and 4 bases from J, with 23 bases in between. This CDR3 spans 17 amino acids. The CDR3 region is CSVDFRWAGNRADTQYF. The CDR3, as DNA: TGCAGCGTTGACTTTCGGTGGGCAGGGAATAGGGCAGATACGCAGTATTTT.

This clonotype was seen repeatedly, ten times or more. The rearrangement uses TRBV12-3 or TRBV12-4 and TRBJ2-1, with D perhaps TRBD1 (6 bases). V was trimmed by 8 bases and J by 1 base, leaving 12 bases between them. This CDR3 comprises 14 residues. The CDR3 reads CASGTTGSYNEQFF. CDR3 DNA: TGTGCCAGCGGGACAACAGGGTCCTACAATGAGCAGTTCTTC.

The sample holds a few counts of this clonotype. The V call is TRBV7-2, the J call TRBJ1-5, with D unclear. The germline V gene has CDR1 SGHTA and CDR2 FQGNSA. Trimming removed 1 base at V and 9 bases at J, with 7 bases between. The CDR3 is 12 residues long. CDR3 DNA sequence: TGTGCCAGCAGCTTAGAATTCCGGCCCCAGCATTTT. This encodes CASSLEFRPQHF.

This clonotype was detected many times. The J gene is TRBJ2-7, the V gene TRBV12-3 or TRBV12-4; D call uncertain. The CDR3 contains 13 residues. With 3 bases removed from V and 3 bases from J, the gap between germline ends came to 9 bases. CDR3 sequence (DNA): TGTGCCAGCAGTTTGGACCTGAGCTACGAGCAGTACTTC. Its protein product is CASSLDLSYEQYF.

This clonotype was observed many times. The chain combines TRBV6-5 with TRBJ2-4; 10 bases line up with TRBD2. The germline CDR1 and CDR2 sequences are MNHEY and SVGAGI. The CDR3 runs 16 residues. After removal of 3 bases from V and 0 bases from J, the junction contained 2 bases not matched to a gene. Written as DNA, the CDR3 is TGTGCCAGCAGTTATGGACTAGCGGCAGCCAAAAACATTCAGTACTTC. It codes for CASSYGLAAAKNIQYF.

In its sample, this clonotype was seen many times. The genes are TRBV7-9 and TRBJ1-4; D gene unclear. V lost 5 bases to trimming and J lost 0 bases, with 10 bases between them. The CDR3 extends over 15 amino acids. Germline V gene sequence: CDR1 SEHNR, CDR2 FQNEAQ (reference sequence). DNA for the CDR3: TGTGCCAGCAGCCAGCTCACCTCAACTAATGAAAAACTGTTTTTT. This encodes CASSQLTSTNEKLFF.

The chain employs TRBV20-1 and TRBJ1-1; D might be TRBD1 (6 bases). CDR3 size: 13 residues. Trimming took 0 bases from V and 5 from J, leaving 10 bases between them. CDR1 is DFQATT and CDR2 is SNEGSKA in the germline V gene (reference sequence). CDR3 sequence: CSARDLGGTEAFF. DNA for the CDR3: TGCAGTGCTAGAGATCTAGGGGGGACTGAAGCTTTCTTT.

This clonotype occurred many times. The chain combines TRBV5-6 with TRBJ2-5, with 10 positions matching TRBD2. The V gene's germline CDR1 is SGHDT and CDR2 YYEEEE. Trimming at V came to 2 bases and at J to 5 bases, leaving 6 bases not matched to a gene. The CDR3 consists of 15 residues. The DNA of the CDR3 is TGTGCCAGCAGCTTCGAGCGGGGGGGCAAGGAGACCCAGTACTTC. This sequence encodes CASSFERGGKETQYF.

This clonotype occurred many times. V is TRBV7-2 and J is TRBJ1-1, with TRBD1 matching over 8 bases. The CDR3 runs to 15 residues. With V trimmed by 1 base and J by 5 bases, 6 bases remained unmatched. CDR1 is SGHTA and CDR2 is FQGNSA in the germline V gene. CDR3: CASSLVAGGVTEAFF. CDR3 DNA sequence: TGTGCCAGCAGCTTAGTAGCAGGGGGCGTAACTGAAGCTTTCTTT.

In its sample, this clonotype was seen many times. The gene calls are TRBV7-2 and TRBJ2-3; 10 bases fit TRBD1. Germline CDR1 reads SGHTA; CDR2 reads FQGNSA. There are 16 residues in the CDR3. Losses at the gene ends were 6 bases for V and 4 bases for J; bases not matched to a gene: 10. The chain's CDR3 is CASSSRGQGSPDTQYF. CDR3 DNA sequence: TGTGCCAGCAGTTCCAGGGGACAGGGGAGCCCAGATACGCAGTATTTT.

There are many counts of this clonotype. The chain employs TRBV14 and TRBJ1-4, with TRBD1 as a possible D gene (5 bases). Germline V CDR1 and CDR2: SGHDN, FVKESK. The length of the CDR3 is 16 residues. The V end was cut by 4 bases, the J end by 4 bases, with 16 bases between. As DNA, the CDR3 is TGTGCCAGCAGCCGGAACTTCGGGACGGTTAATGAAAAACTGTTTTTT. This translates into CASSRNFGTVNEKLFF.

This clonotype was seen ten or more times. This CDR3 is CASSPGPLGGYTF. The CDR3 coding sequence is TGTGCCAGCAGTCCGGGGCCCCTGGGAGGCTACACCTTC. The chain recombines TRBV12-3 or TRBV12-4 with TRBJ1-2; the D gene is possibly TRBD1 (5 bases). The CDR3 covers 13 residues. Trimming removed 5 bases at V and 8 bases at J, with 15 bases between.

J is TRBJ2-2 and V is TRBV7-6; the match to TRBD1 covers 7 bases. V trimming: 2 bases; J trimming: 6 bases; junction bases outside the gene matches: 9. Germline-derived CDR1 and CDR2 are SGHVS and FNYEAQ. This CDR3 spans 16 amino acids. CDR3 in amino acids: CASSLRRPGTAGELFF. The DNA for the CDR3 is TGTGCCAGCAGCTTAAGGCGTCCCGGGACAGCCGGGGAGCTGTTTTTT.

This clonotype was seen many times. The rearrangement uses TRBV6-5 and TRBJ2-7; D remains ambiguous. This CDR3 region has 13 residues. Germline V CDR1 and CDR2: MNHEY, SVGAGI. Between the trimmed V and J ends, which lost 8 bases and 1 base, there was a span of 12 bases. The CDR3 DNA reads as TGTGCCAGCGGAACTACGGCTTCCTACGAGCAGTACTTC. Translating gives CASGTTASYEQYF.

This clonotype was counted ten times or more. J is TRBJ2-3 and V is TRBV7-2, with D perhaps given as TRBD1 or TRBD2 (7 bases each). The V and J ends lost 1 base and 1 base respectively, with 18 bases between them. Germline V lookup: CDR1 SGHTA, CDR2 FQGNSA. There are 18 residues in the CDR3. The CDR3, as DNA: TGTGCCAGCAGCTTAGTGGGAGGGGGCTTATATGGCACAGATACGCAGTATTTT. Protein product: CASSLVGGGLYGTDTQYF.

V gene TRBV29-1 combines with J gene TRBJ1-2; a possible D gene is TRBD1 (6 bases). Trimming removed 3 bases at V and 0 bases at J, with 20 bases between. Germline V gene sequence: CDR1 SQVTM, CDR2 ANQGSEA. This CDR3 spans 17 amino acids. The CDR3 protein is CSVEDWQGLPPNYGYTF. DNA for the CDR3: TGCAGCGTTGAGGATTGGCAGGGGCTCCCTCCTAACTATGGCTACACCTTC.

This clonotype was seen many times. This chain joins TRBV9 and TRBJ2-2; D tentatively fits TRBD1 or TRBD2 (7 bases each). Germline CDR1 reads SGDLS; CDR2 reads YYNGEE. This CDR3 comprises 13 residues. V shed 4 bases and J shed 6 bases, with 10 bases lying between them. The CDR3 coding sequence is TGTGCCAGCAGCCAGGGGGGGGCCGGGGAGCTGTTTTTT. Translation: CASSQGGAGELFF.

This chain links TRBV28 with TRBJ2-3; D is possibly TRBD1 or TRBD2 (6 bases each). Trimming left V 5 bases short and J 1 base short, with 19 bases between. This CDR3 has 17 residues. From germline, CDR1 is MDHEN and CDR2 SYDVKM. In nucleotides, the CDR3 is TGTGCCAGCAGTACGACTGGGTCGAGGGGGGGCACAGATACGCAGTATTTT. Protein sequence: CASSTTGSRGGTDTQYF.

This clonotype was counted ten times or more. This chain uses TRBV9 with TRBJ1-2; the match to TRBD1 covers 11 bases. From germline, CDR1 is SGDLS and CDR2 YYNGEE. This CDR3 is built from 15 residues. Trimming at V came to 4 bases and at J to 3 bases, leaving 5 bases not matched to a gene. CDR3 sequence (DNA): TGTGCCAGCAGCACCCCGGGACAGGGGGACTATGGCTACACCTTC. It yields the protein CASSTPGQGDYGYTF.

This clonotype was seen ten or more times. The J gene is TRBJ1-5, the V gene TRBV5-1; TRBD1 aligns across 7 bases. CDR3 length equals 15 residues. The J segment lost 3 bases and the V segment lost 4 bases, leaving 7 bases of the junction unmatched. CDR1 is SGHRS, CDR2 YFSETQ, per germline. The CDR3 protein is CASSDGTAINQPQHF. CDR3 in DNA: TGCGCCAGCAGCGACGGGACAGCCATCAATCAGCCCCAGCATTTT.